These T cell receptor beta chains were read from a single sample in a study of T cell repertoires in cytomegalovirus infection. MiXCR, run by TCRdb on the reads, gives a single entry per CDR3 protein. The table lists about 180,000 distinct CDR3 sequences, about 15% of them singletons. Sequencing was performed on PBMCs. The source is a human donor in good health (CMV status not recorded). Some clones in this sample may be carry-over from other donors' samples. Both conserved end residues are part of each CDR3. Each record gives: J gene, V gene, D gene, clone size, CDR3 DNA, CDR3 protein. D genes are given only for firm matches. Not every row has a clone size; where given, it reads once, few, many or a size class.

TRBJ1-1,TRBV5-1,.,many,TGCGCCAGCAGCCCGGAGGTTTCACGAGAAGCTTTCTTT,CASSPEVSREAFF
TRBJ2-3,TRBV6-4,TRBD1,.,TGTGCCAGCACCCCCGGACAGGGGGATTCTCGCACAGATACGCAGTATTTT,CASTPGQGDSRTDTQYF
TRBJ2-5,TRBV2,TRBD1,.,TGTGCCAGCAGCCGGACAGGGACCTACCAAGAGACCCAGTACTTC,CASSRTGTYQETQYF
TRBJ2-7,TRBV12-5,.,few,TGTGCTAGTGGTTTCTATACCTACGAGCAGTACTTC,CASGFYTYEQYF
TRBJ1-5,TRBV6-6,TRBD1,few,TGTGCCAGCATTCCCGGGACAGGAGTTTATAGCAATCAGCCCCAGCATTTT,CASIPGTGVYSNQPQHF
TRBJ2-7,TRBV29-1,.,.,TGCGGCGTTGGCGGGATCTTCTACGAGCAGTACTTC,CGVGGIFYEQYF
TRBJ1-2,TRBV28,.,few,TGTGCCAGCAGTTTATCCCAGCACTATGGCTACACCTTC,CASSLSQHYGYTF
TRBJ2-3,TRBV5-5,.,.,TGTGCCAGCAGTCCACCAGGCAGAGATACGCAGTATTTT,CASSPPGRDTQYF
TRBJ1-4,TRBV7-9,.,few,TGTGCCAGCAGCTTCGGAAGGGCAGGTGTTGAAAAACTGTTTTTT,CASSFGRAGVEKLFF
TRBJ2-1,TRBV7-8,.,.,TGTGCCAGCAGCCTCACATTCTACAATGAGCAGTTCTTC,CASSLTFYNEQFF
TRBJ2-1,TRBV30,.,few,TGTGCCTGGAGTGAGGCCAATGAGCAGTTCTTC,CAWSEANEQFF
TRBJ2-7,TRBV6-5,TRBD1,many,TGTGCCAGCATTCCGACAGGGGGATACGAGCAGTACTTC,CASIPTGGYEQYF
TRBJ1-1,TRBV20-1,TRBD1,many,TGCAGTGCTAGAGGGTCCAGGGGGCAAACTGAAGCTTTCTTT,CSARGSRGQTEAFF
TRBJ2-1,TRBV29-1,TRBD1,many,TGCAGCGTTGTGGACAGGGGACTTTACAATGAGCAGTTCTTC,CSVVDRGLYNEQFF
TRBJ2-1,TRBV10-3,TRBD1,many,TGTGCCATCGGGACAGGCAGTTACAATGAGCAGTTCTTC,CAIGTGSYNEQFF
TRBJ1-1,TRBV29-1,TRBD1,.,TGCAGCGGTGGACAGGGATCGACTGAAGCTTTCTTT,CSGGQGSTEAFF
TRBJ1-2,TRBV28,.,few,TGTGCCAGCAGTTTAGGAGGGATCCACTATGGCTACACCTTC,CASSLGGIHYGYTF
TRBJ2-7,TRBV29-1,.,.,TGCAGCGTTGGTTTTGTCGGACCCGAGCAGTACTTC,CSVGFVGPEQYF
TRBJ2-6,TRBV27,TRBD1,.,TGTGCCAGCAGATCGACAGGGGGCTCCTTTACCAGCTCTGGGGCCAACGTCCTGACTTTC,CASRSTGGSFTSSGANVLTF
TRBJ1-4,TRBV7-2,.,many,TGTGCCAGCAGCACCGGACCACGCGGTAATGAAAAACTGTTTTTT,CASSTGPRGNEKLFF
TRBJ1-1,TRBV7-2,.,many,TGTGCCAGCAGCTCAGCCCCAGCTGGGAACACTGAAGCTTTCTTT,CASSSAPAGNTEAFF
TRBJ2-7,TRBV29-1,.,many,TGCAGCGTTGAAGATTCGGAGTCCCCGTCCTACGAGCAGTACTTC,CSVEDSESPSYEQYF
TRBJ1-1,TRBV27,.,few,TGTGCCAGCAGTGTGGGGGGCGCGGGGAACACTGAAGCTTTCTTT,CASSVGGAGNTEAFF
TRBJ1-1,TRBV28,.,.,TGTGCCAGCAGTCCGCGAAAGGTGAACACTGAAGCTTTCTTT,CASSPRKVNTEAFF
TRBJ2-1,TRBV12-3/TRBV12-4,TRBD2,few,TGTGCCAGCAGTTTATCGGGGGGTGGTTACAATGAGCAGTTCTTC,CASSLSGGGYNEQFF
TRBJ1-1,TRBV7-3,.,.,TGTGCCAGCCGAGAAGGGGGGGCGGTGAACACTGAAGCTTTCTTT,CASREGGAVNTEAFF
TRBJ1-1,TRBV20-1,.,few,TGCAGTGCCCTCCCGCCAAGACGTATGAACACTGAAGCTTTCTTT,CSALPPRRMNTEAFF
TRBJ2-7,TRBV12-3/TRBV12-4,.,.,TGTGCCAGCAGATTGACAGGAAATCCCTACGAGCAGTACTTC,CASRLTGNPYEQYF
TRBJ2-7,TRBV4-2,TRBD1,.,TGTGCCAGCAGTAAAGACAGGGTACAATCCTACGAGCAGTACTTC,CASSKDRVQSYEQYF